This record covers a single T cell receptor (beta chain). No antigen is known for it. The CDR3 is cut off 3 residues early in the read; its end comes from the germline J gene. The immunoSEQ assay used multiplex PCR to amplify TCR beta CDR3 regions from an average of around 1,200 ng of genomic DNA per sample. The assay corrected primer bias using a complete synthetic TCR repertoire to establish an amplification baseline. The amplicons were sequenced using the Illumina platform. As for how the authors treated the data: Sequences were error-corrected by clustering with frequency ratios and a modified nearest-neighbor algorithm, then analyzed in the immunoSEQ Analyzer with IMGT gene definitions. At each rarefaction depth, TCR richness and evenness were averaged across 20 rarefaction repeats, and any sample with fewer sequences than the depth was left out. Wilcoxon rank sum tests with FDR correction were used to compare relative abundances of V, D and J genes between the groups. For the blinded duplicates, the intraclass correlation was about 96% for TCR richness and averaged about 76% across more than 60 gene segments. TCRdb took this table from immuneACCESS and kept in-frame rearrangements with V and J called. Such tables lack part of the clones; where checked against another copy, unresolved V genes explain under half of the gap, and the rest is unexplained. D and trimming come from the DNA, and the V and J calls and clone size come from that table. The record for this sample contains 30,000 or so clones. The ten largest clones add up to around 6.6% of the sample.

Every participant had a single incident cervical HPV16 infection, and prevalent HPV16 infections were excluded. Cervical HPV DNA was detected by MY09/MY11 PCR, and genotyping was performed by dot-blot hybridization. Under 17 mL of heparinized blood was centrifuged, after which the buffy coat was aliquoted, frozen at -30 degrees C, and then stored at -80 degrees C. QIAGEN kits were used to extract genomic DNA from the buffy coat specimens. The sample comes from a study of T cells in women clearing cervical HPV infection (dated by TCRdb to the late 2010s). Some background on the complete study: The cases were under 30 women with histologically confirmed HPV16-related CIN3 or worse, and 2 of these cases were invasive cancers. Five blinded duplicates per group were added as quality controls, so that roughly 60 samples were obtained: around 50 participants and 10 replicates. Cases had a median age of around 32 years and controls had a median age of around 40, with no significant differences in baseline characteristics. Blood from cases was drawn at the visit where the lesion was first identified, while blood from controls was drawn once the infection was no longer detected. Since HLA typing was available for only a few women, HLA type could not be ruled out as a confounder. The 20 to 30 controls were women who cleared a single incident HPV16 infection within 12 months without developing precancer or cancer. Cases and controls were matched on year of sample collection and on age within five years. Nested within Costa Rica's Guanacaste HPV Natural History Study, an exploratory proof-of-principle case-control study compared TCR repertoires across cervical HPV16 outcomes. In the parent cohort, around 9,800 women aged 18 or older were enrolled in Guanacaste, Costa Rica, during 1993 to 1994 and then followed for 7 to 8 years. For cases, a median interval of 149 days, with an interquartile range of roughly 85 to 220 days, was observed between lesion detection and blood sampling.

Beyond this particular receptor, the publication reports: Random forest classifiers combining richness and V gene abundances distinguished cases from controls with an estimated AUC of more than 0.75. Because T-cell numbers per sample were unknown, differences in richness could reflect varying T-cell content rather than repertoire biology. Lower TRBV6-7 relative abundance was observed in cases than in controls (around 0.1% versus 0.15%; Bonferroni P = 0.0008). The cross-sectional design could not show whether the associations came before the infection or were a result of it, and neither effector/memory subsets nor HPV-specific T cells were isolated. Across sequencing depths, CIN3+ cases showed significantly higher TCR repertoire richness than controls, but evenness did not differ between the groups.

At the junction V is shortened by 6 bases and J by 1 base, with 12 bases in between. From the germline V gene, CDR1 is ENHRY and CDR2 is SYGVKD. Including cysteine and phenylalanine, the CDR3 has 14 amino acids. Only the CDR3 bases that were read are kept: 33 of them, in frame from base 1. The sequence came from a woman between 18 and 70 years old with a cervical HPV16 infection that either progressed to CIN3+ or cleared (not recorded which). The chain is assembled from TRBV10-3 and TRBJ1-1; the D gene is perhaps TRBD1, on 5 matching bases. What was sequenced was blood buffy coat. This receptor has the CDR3 CAIRPGGENTEAFF. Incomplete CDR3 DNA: TGTGCCATCAGACCGGGAGGGGAGAACACTGAA.